The T cell receptor beta chain described here comes from a study of blood T cell repertoires in COVID-19. The overall study: Acute and convalescent COVID-19 specimens originated in the United States, Italy and Spain. Sources were T cells, B-cell-depleted T cells, or PBMCs; the material itself was cDNA or gDNA.

TCRdb's table, derived via immunoSEQ multiplex PCR, lists solely in-frame clones and lacks some. The data contain 250,000 to 350,000 clones, roughly 84% of them singletons. Trimming stripped 11 bases from V and 3 bases from J, with 17 bases between. The CDR3 consists of 14 residues. CDR1 and CDR2 from the germline V gene are SEHNR and FQNEAQ (reference sequence). The rearrangement uses TRBV7-9 and TRBJ2-1, with D unresolved. The receptor's source is a human donor with COVID-19, enrolled during active disease. The donor label of this sample is uncertain. The sample taken for sequencing was peripheral blood. In DNA form, the CDR3 reads TGTGCCCTGCCGCAACGAACAAACTACAATGAGCAGTTCTTC. Amino acid sequence: CALPQRTNYNEQFF.